These 7 T cell receptor beta chains originate from one sample sequenced in a study of cytomegalovirus exposure and HLA in healthy donors. Amplification used 60 Vbeta primers and 13 Jbeta primers. Clones were read by immunoSEQ multiplex PCR, and TCRdb kept only the in-frame ones, dropping some. The table gives more than 140,000 clones; the top ten clones make up over 2% of it. Specimen: PBMCs. The receptor source for this set is a woman aged 18-30 years in good health and CMV-seronegative.

V usage is TRBV30 and J usage is TRBJ2-2, with TRBD2 as a possible D gene (6 bases). The CDR3 runs to 15 residues. From germline, CDR1 is GTSNPN and CDR2 SVGIG (reference sequence). The V and J ends lost 2 bases and 1 base respectively, with 11 bases between them. CDR3: CAWSLTSLNTGELFF. DNA for the CDR3: TGTGCCTGGAGTTTAACTAGCTTGAACACCGGGGAGCTGTTTTTT.

The chain links TRBV9 to TRBJ2-1; D may be TRBD2 (5 bases). The CDR3 has 13 amino acids. Per the germline V gene, CDR1 is SGDLS and CDR2 is YYNGEE. The V end was cut by 0 bases, the J end by 5 bases, with 6 bases between. For the CDR3, the DNA is TGTGCCAGCAGCGTAGCCGGGGACAATGAGCAGTTCTTC. It yields the protein CASSVAGDNEQFF. The full variable domain, rest sourced from reference TRBV9 and TRBJ2-1, is DSGVTQTPKHLITATGQRVTLRCSPRSGDLSVYWYQQSLDQGLQFLIQYYNGEERAKGNILERFSAQQFPDLHSELNLSSLELGDSALYFCASSVAGDNEQFFGPGTRLTVL.

The V call is TRBV27, the J call TRBJ2-3, with D hard to call. The CDR3 length is 15 residues. Germline CDR1 reads MNHEY; CDR2 reads SMNVEV (reference sequence). With 8 bases removed from V and 4 bases from J, the gap between germline ends came to 19 bases. The CDR3 is CASSKWREESDTQYF. The CDR3 DNA reads TGTGCCAGCTCAAAATGGCGTGAGGAGTCAGATACGCAGTATTTT.

The V and J genes are TRBV6-1 and TRBJ2-7; D gene ambiguous. The CDR3 spans 12 residues. V gave up 8 bases and J gave up 4 bases, with 12 bases separating them. Germline V CDR1 and CDR2: MNHNS, SASEGT. The CDR3 region is CASGAPLYEQYV. The CDR3 DNA sequence: TGTGCCAGCGGAGCGCCCCTTTACGAGCAGTACGTC.

The chain joins TRBV13 to TRBJ1-2, with D maybe TRBD1 (5 bases). CDR3 length: 12 residues. The germline gives CDR1 PRHDT, CDR2 FYEKMQ (reference sequence). The V and J ends lost 5 bases and 8 bases respectively, with 12 bases between them. The CDR3 DNA is TGTGCCAGCAGCACGGGGGAGTGGGGCTACACCTTC. It is translated as CASSTGEWGYTF.

V is TRBV11-3 and J is TRBJ2-5; 7 bases agree with TRBD2. The CDR3 runs 17 residues. Germline values: CDR1 SGHNT, CDR2 YENEEA. The J segment lost 2 bases and the V segment lost 5 bases, leaving 14 bases of the junction unmatched. The CDR3 sequence is CASSVGALARDQETQYF. The DNA for the CDR3 is TGTGCCAGCAGCGTAGGGGCACTAGCGCGGGATCAAGAGACCCAGTACTTC.

This rearrangement joins TRBV6-1 to TRBJ1-1, with D perhaps matching TRBD1 (5 bases). V lost 3 bases to trimming and J lost 4 bases, with 18 bases between them. The CDR3 extends over 16 amino acids. Germline V gives CDR1 MNHNS, CDR2 SASEGT. CDR3 nucleotides: TGTGCCAGCAGTGATTTGGGGGGGAGGGGTGCCACTGAAGCTTTCTTT. Translation: CASSDLGGRGATEAFF.